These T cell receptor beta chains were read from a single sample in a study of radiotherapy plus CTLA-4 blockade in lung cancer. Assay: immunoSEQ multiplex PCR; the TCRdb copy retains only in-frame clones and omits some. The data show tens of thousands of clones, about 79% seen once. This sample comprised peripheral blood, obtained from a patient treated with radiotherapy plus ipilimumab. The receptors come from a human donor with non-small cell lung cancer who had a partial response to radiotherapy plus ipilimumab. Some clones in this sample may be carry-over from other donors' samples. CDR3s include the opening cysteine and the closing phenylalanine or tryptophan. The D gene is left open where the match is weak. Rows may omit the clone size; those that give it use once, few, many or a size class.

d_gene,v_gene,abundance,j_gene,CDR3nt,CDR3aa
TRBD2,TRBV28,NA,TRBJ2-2,TGTGCCAGCAGTCTGGCGGGAGGGCCCCCGAACACCGGGGAGCTGTTTTTT,CASSLAGGPPNTGELFF
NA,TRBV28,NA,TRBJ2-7,TGTGCCAGCAGCCTGGGGGGGCCCAAATACGAGCAGTACTTC,CASSLGGPKYEQYF
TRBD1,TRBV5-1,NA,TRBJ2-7,TGCGCCAGCAGCCTTCTCCGGGACAGGGGGCACGAGCAGTACTTC,CASSLLRDRGHEQYF
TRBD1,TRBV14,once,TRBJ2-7,TGTGCCAGCAGCCAAGATCCATGGGACAGGGGTTCTAAAAGTGGCAAGTACTTC,CASSQDPWDRGSKSGKYF
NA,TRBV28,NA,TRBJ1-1,TGTGCCAGCAGCCTACCTCCGGGATCTATCAACACTGAAGCTTTCTTT,CASSLPPGSINTEAFF
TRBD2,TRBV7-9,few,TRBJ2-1,TGTGCCAGCAGCCCCCGGCGGGAGTCTTATTACAATGAGCAGTTCTTC,CASSPRRESYYNEQFF
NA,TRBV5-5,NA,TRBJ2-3,TGTGCCAGCAGGCCGGCGGGCCTTACAACAGATACGCAGTATTTT,CASRPAGLTTDTQYF
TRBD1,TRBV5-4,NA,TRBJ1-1,TGTGCCAGCAGCTTGCTCCCAGGGGGCAGGAACACTGAAGCTTTCTTT,CASSLLPGGRNTEAFF
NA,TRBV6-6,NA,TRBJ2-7,TGTGCCAGCAGTTACTGGAGCGTGTACGAGCAGTACTTC,CASSYWSVYEQYF
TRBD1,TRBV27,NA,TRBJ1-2,TGTGCCAGCAGTTCCCGAATGACAGGGTCCTATGGCTACACCTTC,CASSSRMTGSYGYTF
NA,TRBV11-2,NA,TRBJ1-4,TGTGCCAGCAGCACAATGACAGGACGAGGAAAACTGTTTTTT,CASSTMTGRGKLFF
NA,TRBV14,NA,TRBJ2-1,TGTGCCAGCAGCCAAGATCTTGGCAGGGGTTACACCTACAATGAGCAGTTCTTC,CASSQDLGRGYTYNEQFF
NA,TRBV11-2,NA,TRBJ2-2,TGTGCCAGCAGCTCCGGAGGGAGGAACACCGGGGAGCTGTTTTTT,CASSSGGRNTGELFF
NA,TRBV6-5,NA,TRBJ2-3,TGTGCCAGCAGTCCCATGAGAGGGAGACCAGATACGCAGTATTTT,CASSPMRGRPDTQYF
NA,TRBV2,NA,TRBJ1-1,TGTGCCTCCCGACCCTCAGGGCGGACTGAAGCTTTCTTT,CASRPSGRTEAFF
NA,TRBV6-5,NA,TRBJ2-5,TGTGCCAGCAGTGACCCCGACAGACAAGAGACCCAGTACTTC,CASSDPDRQETQYF
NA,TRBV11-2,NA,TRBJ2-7,TGTGCCAGCAGCCCCCTGACAGCTTCCTACGAGCAGTACTTC,CASSPLTASYEQYF
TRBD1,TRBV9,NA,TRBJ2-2,TGTGCCAGCAGCGCACAGGGGAGGGAGCTGTTTTTT,CASSAQGRELFF
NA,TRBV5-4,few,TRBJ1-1,TGTGCCAGCAGCTTTGACAGACTGAACACTGAAGCTTTCTTT,CASSFDRLNTEAFF
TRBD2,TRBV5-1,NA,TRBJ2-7,TGCGCCAGCAGCTCCGGGCGACTAGCCGGTGGCGAGCAGTACTTC,CASSSGRLAGGEQYF
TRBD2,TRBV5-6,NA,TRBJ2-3,TGTGCCAGCAGCTTGGTGGCGGGGGTAACAGATACGCAGTATTTT,CASSLVAGVTDTQYF
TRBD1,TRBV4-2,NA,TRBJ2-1,TGTGCCAGCAGCCAAGATTGGGACAGAGCTTACAATGAGCAGTTCTTC,CASSQDWDRAYNEQFF
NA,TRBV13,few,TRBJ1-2,TGTGCCAGCAGCTTAGGCAACCCCCTTAGTGGCTACACCTTC,CASSLGNPLSGYTF
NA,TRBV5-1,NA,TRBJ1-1,TGCGCCAGCAGCTCTGCGGTAATGAACACTGAAGCTTTCTTT,CASSSAVMNTEAFF
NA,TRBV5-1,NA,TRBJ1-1,TGCGCCAGCAGGCTGGGAGTCGGAGCCGACACTGAAGCTTTCTTT,CASRLGVGADTEAFF
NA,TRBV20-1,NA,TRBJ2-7,TGCAGTGCTAAACAGGGCTACGAGCAGTACTTC,CSAKQGYEQYF
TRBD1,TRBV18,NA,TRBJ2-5,TGTGCCAGCTCACCCGCATGGGACAGGCAAGAGACCCAGTACTTC,CASSPAWDRQETQYF
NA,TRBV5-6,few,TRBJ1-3,TGTGCCAGCAGCTTGGTAGGGACAGGAAACACCATATATTTT,CASSLVGTGNTIYF
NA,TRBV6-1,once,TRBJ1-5,TGTGCCAGCAAGTCAGCAGGGTCGGATCAGCCCCAGCATTTT,CASKSAGSDQPQHF
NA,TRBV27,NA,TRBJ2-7,TGTGCCAGCAGATCAACAGCCGTTTCCTACGAGCAGTACTTC,CASRSTAVSYEQYF
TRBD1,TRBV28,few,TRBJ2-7,TGTGCCAGCGGCCTGAGGGGGCCCTCCTACGAGCAGTACTTC,CASGLRGPSYEQYF
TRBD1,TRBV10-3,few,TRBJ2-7,TGTGCCATCAGTGAGGGATGGGACAGGGAAAGCAAGGGCTACGAGCAGTACTTC,CAISEGWDRESKGYEQYF
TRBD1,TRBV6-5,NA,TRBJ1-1,TGTGCCAGCAGTGACCCAGGGGGCTTCGGTCGGGCTTTCTTT,CASSDPGGFGRAFF
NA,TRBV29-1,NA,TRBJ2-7,TGCAGCGTTGTAGGAGCCCGGCTATCCCACGAGCAGTACTTC,CSVVGARLSHEQYF
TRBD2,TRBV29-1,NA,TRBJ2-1,TGCAGCGCTAGCGGGGGGGACTCCTACAATGAGCAGTTCTTC,CSASGGDSYNEQFF
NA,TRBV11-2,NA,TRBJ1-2,TGTGCCAGCAGCCCCCGGGACAACAACTATGGCTACACCTTC,CASSPRDNNYGYTF
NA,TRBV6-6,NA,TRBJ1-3,TGTGCCAGCAGAACAGGACGCTCTGGAAACACCATATATTTT,CASRTGRSGNTIYF
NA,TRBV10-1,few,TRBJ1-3,TGCGCCAGCACCCCGCGTCGAAAACGCTCTGGAAACACCATATATTTT,CASTPRRKRSGNTIYF
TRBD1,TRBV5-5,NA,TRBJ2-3,TGTGCCAGCAGCCGGGCAGGGACAGGGGGACGTGCAGATACGCAGTATTTT,CASSRAGTGGRADTQYF
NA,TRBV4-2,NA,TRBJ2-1,TGTGCCAGCGAAGGGAGAGACAATGAGCAGTTCTTC,CASEGRDNEQFF
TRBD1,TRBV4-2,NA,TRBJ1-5,TGTGCCAGCAGCCAGGGACAGGGGGCTGGTAGTCAGCCCCAGCATTTT,CASSQGQGAGSQPQHF
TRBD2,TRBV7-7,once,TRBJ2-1,TGTGCCAGCAGCTCGGCCGGGAGCGGGGATGAGCAGTTCTTC,CASSSAGSGDEQFF
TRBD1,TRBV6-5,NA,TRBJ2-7,TGTGCCAGCAGTTACTTGGGACAGGGCATTCACGAGCAGTACTTC,CASSYLGQGIHEQYF
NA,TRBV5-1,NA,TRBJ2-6,TGCGCCAGCAGCTTGAGGTCACAGGACGCTGGGGCCAACGTCCTGACTTTC,CASSLRSQDAGANVLTF
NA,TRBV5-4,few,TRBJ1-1,TGTGCCAGCAGCTTGGGTGGAGGATCGAACACTGAAGCTTTCTTT,CASSLGGGSNTEAFF
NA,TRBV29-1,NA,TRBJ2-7,TGCAGCGTTGACCTCTCAGGGTCCCGCTACGAGCAGTACTTC,CSVDLSGSRYEQYF
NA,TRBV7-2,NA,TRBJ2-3,TGTGCCAGCAGCTTAACTATTACTAGCACAGATACGCAGTATTTT,CASSLTITSTDTQYF
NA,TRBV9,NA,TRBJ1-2,TGTGCCAGCAGCGTCGGCCCAGGGATTACTAACTATGGCTACACCTTC,CASSVGPGITNYGYTF
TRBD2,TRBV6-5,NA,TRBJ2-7,TGTGCCAGCAGTCCTAGCGGCCCCAAGGGTGAGCAGTACTTC,CASSPSGPKGEQYF
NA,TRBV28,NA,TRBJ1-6,TGTGCCAGCAGCCCTCAAGACAGCTCCTATAATTCGCCCCTCCACTTT,CASSPQDSSYNSPLHF
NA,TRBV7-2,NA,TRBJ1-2,TGTGCCAGCAGCTTAGGTCAGGGGAACTATGGCTACACCTTC,CASSLGQGNYGYTF
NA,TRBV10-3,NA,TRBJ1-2,TGTGCCATCAAGGCCTCGGGCTATGGCTACACCTTC,CAIKASGYGYTF
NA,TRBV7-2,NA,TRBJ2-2,TGTGCCAGCAGCTTCGGGACTTCTTCCGGGGAGCTGTTTTTT,CASSFGTSSGELFF
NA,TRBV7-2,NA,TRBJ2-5,TGTGCCAGCAGCTTTTCGGGGGTGAAAGAGACCCAGTACTTC,CASSFSGVKETQYF
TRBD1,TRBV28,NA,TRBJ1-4,TGTGCCAGCAGTTTAGGACAGGGGAGGACTAATGAAAAACTGTTTTTT,CASSLGQGRTNEKLFF